The source of this T cell receptor beta chain is a study of cytomegalovirus exposure and HLA in healthy donors. Notes on the study in general: Cytomegalovirus-associated status was assigned to 164 TCR beta chains. Presence/absence results assume similar sequencing depth per donor, which may not hold.

A few counts support this clone. The antigen remains undetermined. The CDR3 sequence is 14 residues long. Per germline, CDR1 LGHNA and CDR2 YSLEER. Trimming took 5 bases from V and 7 from J, leaving 18 bases between them. The PCR employed 60 Vbeta primers together with 13 Jbeta primers. Clones were sequenced by immunoSEQ multiplex PCR, and TCRdb holds only the in-frame ones, with some missing. The sample lists 85,000 to 120,000 clones; roughly three quarters were seen once. Sequencing used PBMCs. V gene TRBV4-3 combines with J gene TRBJ2-7, with D perhaps TRBD2 (5 bases). This receptor was obtained from a male donor in good health and CMV-seropositive. CDR3 coding DNA: TGCGCCAGCAGCGACCGGGGTGCCGCCCGGGAGCAGTACTTC. This codes for CASSDRGAAREQYF.